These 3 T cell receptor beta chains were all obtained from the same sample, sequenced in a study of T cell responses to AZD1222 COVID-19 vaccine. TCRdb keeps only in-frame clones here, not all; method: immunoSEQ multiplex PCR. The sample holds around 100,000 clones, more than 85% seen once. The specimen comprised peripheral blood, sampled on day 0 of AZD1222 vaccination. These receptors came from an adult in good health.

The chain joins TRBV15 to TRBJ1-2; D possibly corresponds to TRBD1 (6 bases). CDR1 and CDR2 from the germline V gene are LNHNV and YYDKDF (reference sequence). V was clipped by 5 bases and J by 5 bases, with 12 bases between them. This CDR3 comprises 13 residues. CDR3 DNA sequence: TGTGCCACCAGCCCGGACAGACAGTATGGCTACACCTTC. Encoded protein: CATSPDRQYGYTF.

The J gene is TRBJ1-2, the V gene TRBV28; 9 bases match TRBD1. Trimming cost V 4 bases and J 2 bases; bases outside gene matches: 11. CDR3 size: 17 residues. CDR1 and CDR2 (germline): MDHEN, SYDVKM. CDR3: CASSSGKGDRANYGYTF. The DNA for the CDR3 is TGTGCCAGCAGTTCGGGAAAAGGGGACAGGGCGAACTATGGCTACACCTTC.

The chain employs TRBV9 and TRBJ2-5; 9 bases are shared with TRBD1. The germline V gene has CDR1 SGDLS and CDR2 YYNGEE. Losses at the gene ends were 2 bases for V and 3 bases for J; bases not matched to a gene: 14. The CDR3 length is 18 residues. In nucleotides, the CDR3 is TGTGCCAGCAGCGTTGGGGGGAGTTGGGGACAGGGCGAAGAGACCCAGTACTTC. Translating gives CASSVGGSWGQGEETQYF. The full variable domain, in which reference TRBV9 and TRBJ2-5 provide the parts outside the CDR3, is DSGVTQTPKHLITATGQRVTLRCSPRSGDLSVYWYQQSLDQGLQFLIQYYNGEERAKGNILERFSAQQFPDLHSELNLSSLELGDSALYFCASSVGGSWGQGEETQYFGPGTRLLVL.